The 27 T cell receptor beta chains in this list originate from one sample, sequenced in a study of OX40 agonist ivuxolimab in advanced cancers. Some clones are missing from TCRdb's copy, which holds only in-frame ones; the method was immunoSEQ multiplex PCR. The sample records around 48,000 clones, 75% to 85% being singletons. The sequencing used CD4+ or CD8+ T cells sorted from blood, collected in a trial of the OX40 agonist ivuxolimab. The receptor source for this set is an adult with an advanced solid tumor such as melanoma, head and neck, liver or kidney cancer.

The J gene is TRBJ1-1, the V gene TRBV7-2; TRBD1 aligns across 8 bases. V lost 5 bases, J lost 0 bases, and 8 bases stayed unmatched. The CDR3 is made up of 16 amino acids. Germline assignment: CDR1 SGHTA and CDR2 FQGNSA. The CDR3 protein is CASSLGQGLVNTEAFF. CDR3 nucleotides: TGTGCCAGCAGCCTCGGACAGGGTTTGGTGAACACTGAAGCTTTCTTT.

The chain has TRBV9 and TRBJ1-1; 9 positions match TRBD1. The V and J ends lost 4 bases and 4 bases, in that order; junction bases with no gene match: 11. Germline lookup yields CDR1 SGDLS and CDR2 YYNGEE. The CDR3 covers 16 residues. The CDR3 sequence: CASSFMGQGGVTEAFF. The CDR3 region has the DNA TGTGCCAGCAGCTTTATGGGACAGGGAGGAGTCACTGAAGCTTTCTTT.

The gene calls are TRBV5-4 and TRBJ2-2; a weak D match, TRBD1 (6 bases). The CDR3 totals 14 residues. The germline V gene encodes CDR1 SGHNT and CDR2 YYREEE (reference sequence). Trimming took 5 bases from V and 2 from J, leaving 10 bases between them. The DNA for the CDR3 is TGTGCCAGCAGTCAGGACAGCAACACCGGGGAGCTGTTTTTT. Protein sequence: CASSQDSNTGELFF. Together with reference TRBV5-4 and TRBJ2-2, the CDR3 gives the full variable domain: ETGVTQSPTHLIKTRGQQVTLRCSSQSGHNTVSWYQQALGQGPQFIFQYYREEENGRGNFPPRFSGLQFPNYSSELNVNALELDDSALYLCASSQDSNTGELFFGEGSRLTVL.

This rearrangement joins TRBV7-9 to TRBJ2-2; possible D gene TRBD2, 5 bases. This CDR3 spans 15 amino acids. Germline CDR1 is SEHNR and CDR2 is FQNEAQ (reference sequence). The V and J ends lost 5 bases and 7 bases respectively, with 17 bases between them. CDR3 protein: CASSPTLGESGELFF. Here the CDR3 DNA reads TGTGCCAGCAGCCCCACCCTCGGGGAAAGCGGGGAGCTGTTTTTT.

Points on this clone: Mismatch with germline at one junction end may stem from a read error. This CDR3 is CASSPVSTEGFF. As DNA, the CDR3 is TGTGCCAGCTCACCAGTGAGCACAGAAGGGTTTTTC. V and J are TRBV18 and TRBJ1-2; D call uncertain. This CDR3 spans 12 amino acids. Germline V gene lookup returns CDR1 KGHSH and CDR2 LQKENI.

The V and J genes are TRBV7-2 and TRBJ2-7, with D uncertain. Germline V CDR1 and CDR2: SGHTA, FQGNSA. V dropped 8 bases and J dropped 1 base, with 15 bases sitting between them. There are 14 residues in the CDR3. CDR3 bases: TGTGCCAGCGGTCCTAGGGCCCCTTCCTACGAGCAGTACTTC. Its translation: CASGPRAPSYEQYF.

The chain recombines TRBV7-9 with TRBJ2-5; D gene unclear. The CDR3 runs 13 residues. The germline CDR1 and CDR2 sequences are SEHNR and FQNEAQ (reference sequence). V lost 5 bases and J 5 bases, leaving 12 bases between the germline ends. DNA for the CDR3: TGTGCCAGCAGCCACGATTTGGGTGAGACCCAGTACTTC. It translates to CASSHDLGETQYF.

The rearrangement uses TRBV2 and TRBJ2-4; the D is unclear. The CDR3 is 15 residues long. Trimming took off 3 bases at V and 1 base at J, with 10 bases between the two ends. Germline CDR1 reads SNHLY; CDR2 reads FYNNEI. CDR3 sequence: CASSDSLIAKNIQYF. For the CDR3, the DNA is TGTGCCAGCAGTGACTCCCTAATCGCCAAAAACATTCAGTACTTC.

The chain uses TRBV29-1 and TRBJ2-7; D possibly corresponds to TRBD2 (5 bases). The germline gives CDR1 SQVTM, CDR2 ANQGSEA. The CDR3 is 11 residues long. V shed 6 bases and J shed 2 bases, with 8 bases lying between them. CDR3 DNA sequence: TGCAGCGTAGCGAGGGCCTACGAGCAGTACTTC. It codes for CSVARAYEQYF.

This clone was seen only a few times. This rearrangement joins TRBV4-1 to TRBJ2-7; no definite D call. The CDR3 extends over 14 amino acids. Germline CDR1 is MGHRA and CDR2 is YSYEKL. The V end was cut by 6 bases, the J end by 0 bases, with 12 bases between. In DNA form, the CDR3 reads TGCGCCAGCAGGTTCACTGGAAGCTCCTACGAGCAGTACTTC. Amino acid sequence: CASRFTGSSYEQYF.

The chain links TRBV6-5 to TRBJ1-6; a possible D gene is TRBD1 (6 bases). This CDR3 is 14 amino acids long. CDR1 and CDR2 (germline): MNHEY, SVGAGI. The V gene lost 5 bases and the J gene lost 8 bases, with 13 bases spanning the gap. The CDR3 loop is CASSRRGRDSPLHF. In nucleotides, the CDR3 is TGTGCCAGCAGTCGCAGGGGCCGGGATTCACCCCTCCACTTT.

This clone was observed a handful of times. The rearrangement uses TRBV5-4 and TRBJ1-4; 7 positions match TRBD1. The CDR3 runs to 16 residues. V trimming: 0 bases; J trimming: 3 bases; junction bases outside the gene matches: 5. The germline gives CDR1 SGHNT, CDR2 YYREEE (reference sequence). CDR3 region: CASSLGGGRANEKLFF. CDR3 DNA: TGTGCCAGCAGCTTGGGAGGGGGCCGAGCTAATGAAAAACTGTTTTTT.

About this clone: Within the sample, other DNA sequences also encode this same CDR3. The chain recombines TRBV9 with TRBJ1-6; weak D call: TRBD1 (5 bases). Germline lookup yields CDR1 SGDLS and CDR2 YYNGEE. The CDR3 covers 14 residues. V lost 3 bases and J 7 bases, leaving 11 bases between the germline ends. The CDR3 DNA reads as TGTGCCAGCAGCGCTACAGGTGGGAATTCACCCCTCCACTTT. This gives the protein CASSATGGNSPLHF.

The chain links TRBV15 to TRBJ2-3; TRBD2 might be the D (7 bases). Germline V gene sequence: CDR1 LNHNV, CDR2 YYDKDF (reference sequence). The CDR3 has 16 amino acids. The V end was cut by 3 bases, the J end by 4 bases, with 17 bases between. The CDR3 reads CATSSAHREGADTQYF. The CDR3 nucleotides are TGTGCCACCAGCAGTGCTCACAGGGAGGGGGCAGATACGCAGTATTTT.

The rearrangement joins TRBV20-1 to TRBJ1-2; unclear D gene. CDR1 and CDR2 (germline): DFQATT, SNEGSKA (reference sequence). This CDR3 has 10 residues. V lost 3 bases and J 7 bases, leaving 6 bases between the germline ends. The CDR3 spells CSASLAGYTF. In nucleotides, the CDR3 is TGCAGTGCTAGCCTCGCTGGCTACACCTTC.

The V call is TRBV5-4, the J call TRBJ1-4; D unresolved. The CDR3 spans 17 residues. V was trimmed by 1 base and J by 1 base, leaving 14 bases between them. Germline values: CDR1 SGHNT, CDR2 YYREEE (reference sequence). In DNA, the CDR3 is TGTGCCAGCAGCTTGTCTCCGGGAACGAGAACTAATGAAAAACTGTTTTTT. This translates into CASSLSPGTRTNEKLFF. The entire variable domain, with the rest obtained from reference TRBV5-4 and TRBJ1-4, is as follows: ETGVTQSPTHLIKTRGQQVTLRCSSQSGHNTVSWYQQALGQGPQFIFQYYREEENGRGNFPPRFSGLQFPNYSSELNVNALELDDSALYLCASSLSPGTRTNEKLFFGSGTQLSVL.

The chain couples TRBV7-2 to TRBJ2-3; D is possibly TRBD1 (6 bases). This CDR3 is built from 15 residues. Trimming removed 5 bases from V and 2 bases from J, with 14 bases in between. The germline V gene encodes CDR1 SGHTA and CDR2 FQGNSA. CDR3 region: CASSPGQGYTDTQYF. CDR3 in DNA: TGTGCCAGCAGCCCCGGGCAGGGGTACACAGATACGCAGTATTTT.

V and J are TRBV4-1 and TRBJ1-3; D gene unclear. The CDR3 sequence is 16 residues long. Germline CDR1 MGHRA, CDR2 YSYEKL. Trimming stripped 0 bases from V and 0 bases from J, with 9 bases between. CDR3 residues: CASSQDSLLSGNTIYF. The CDR3 region has the DNA TGCGCCAGCAGCCAAGATAGCTTACTCTCTGGAAACACCATATATTTT.

This clone was recorded only once. At one end, the junction sequence differs from germline, possibly due to a read error. The chain combines TRBV30 with TRBJ2-7; 8 positions agree with TRBD1. This CDR3 spans 14 amino acids. Germline values: CDR1 GTSNPN, CDR2 SVGIG (reference sequence). CDR3 in amino acids: CAWSGDRHSYEQYF. CDR3 DNA sequence: TGTGCTTGGAGTGGGGACAGGCACTCCTACGAGCAGTACTTC.

The V and J genes are TRBV9 and TRBJ2-7; TRBD1 or TRBD2 may be the D gene (5 bases each). The V and J ends lost 0 bases and 6 bases respectively, with 16 bases between them. CDR1 is SGDLS, CDR2 YYNGEE, per germline. CDR3 size: 15 residues. As DNA, the CDR3 is TGTGCCAGCAGCGTAGTCCCCTCAGGGACCAGCGAGCAGTACTTC. Amino acid sequence: CASSVVPSGTSEQYF.

V gene TRBV7-3 combines with J gene TRBJ2-1; 8 nucleotides align to TRBD2. CDR1 is SGHTA, CDR2 FQGTGA, per germline. The CDR3 runs 15 residues. The V gene end was trimmed by 2 bases and the J gene end by 6 bases; junction bases not matched to a gene: 6. DNA for the CDR3: TGTGCCAGCAGCTTAGTTAGCGGGGCGGGCAATGAGCAGTTCTTC. Its translation is CASSLVSGAGNEQFF.

The rearrangement joins TRBV7-9 to TRBJ2-3, with a possible D match to TRBD2 (6 bases). V lost 4 bases, J lost 2 bases, and 16 bases lay in between. Germline CDR1 SEHNR, CDR2 FQNEAQ (reference sequence). The CDR3 spans 16 residues. This CDR3 reads CASSYRWGENTDTQYF. For the CDR3, the DNA is TGTGCCAGCAGCTACCGTTGGGGGGAGAACACAGATACGCAGTATTTT.

The V gene is TRBV2, the J gene TRBJ1-2; D remains unclear. The germline CDR1 and CDR2 sequences are SNHLY and FYNNEI. V lost 4 bases to trimming and J lost 4 bases, with 10 bases between them. This CDR3 has 13 residues. Written as DNA, the CDR3 is TGTGCCAGCAGTGTGGTCGGACTCTATGGCTACACCTTC. Its translation: CASSVVGLYGYTF.

This clone came up once. The rearrangement joins TRBV11-3 to TRBJ2-1; 7 bases are shared with TRBD2. Trimming at V came to 0 bases and at J to 9 bases, leaving 8 bases not matched to a gene. Germline CDR1 is SGHNT and CDR2 is YENEEA. This CDR3 is 15 amino acids long. The CDR3 sequence: CASSLDEAGVSEQFF. The CDR3 bases are TGTGCCAGCAGCTTAGATGAGGCGGGGGTGAGTGAGCAGTTCTTC.

The chain joins TRBV2 to TRBJ1-2; D uncertain. V was shortened by 4 bases and J by 8 bases, with 17 bases between the two germline ends. This CDR3 comprises 14 residues. Germline V lookup: CDR1 SNHLY, CDR2 FYNNEI. CDR3 nucleotide sequence: TGTGCCAGCAGTGTTAACGGCGGTAGGAACGGCTACACCTTC. Translation gives CASSVNGGRNGYTF.

This chain connects TRBV19 to TRBJ2-7; 8 bases line up with TRBD2. The V gene end was trimmed by 9 bases and the J gene end by 7 bases; junction bases not matched to a gene: 11. Germline assignment: CDR1 LNHDA and CDR2 SQIVND (reference sequence). CDR3 length: 13 amino acids. CDR3 residues: CASGGGTLTEQYF. The CDR3 DNA sequence: TGTGCCAGCGGGGGGGGGACCCTTACGGAGCAGTACTTC.

CDR3 region: CASSPGVSIGGNTIYF. CDR3 in DNA: TGCGCCAGCAGCCCGGGAGTCTCGATCGGTGGAAACACCATATATTTT. V usage is TRBV5-1 and J usage is TRBJ1-3; D is unclear. V was shortened by 4 bases and J by 3 bases, with 17 bases between the two germline ends. This CDR3 has 16 amino acids. Germline V gene data show CDR1 as SGHRS and CDR2 as YFSETQ.